This section outlines one T cell receptor (beta chain) sequence together with its context. Its target is not known. Alongside CTLA-4 blockade with ipilimumab, patients with chemo-refractory metastatic non-small-cell lung cancer received focal radiation. Trimming cost V 1 base and J 4 bases; bases outside gene matches: 6. The CDR3 extends over 16 amino acids. The germline V gene has CDR1 SGHNT and CDR2 YENEEA. Generated by immunoSEQ multiplex PCR, the TCRdb table keeps only in-frame clones and is missing some. The sample carries 45,000 to 55,000 clones, 80% to 85% recorded once. The data stem from a study of radiotherapy plus CTLA-4 blockade in lung cancer. Study-wide results and limits: Subsequent to radiotherapy plus ipilimumab, tumor-derived TCR clones underwent expansion in blood. Among reported predictors of response, early blood T cell clone dynamics with interferon-beta performed best.

This chain links TRBV11-3 with TRBJ2-1; TRBD2 agrees at 8 bases. This receptor was identified in a human donor with non-small cell lung cancer who had stable disease on radiotherapy plus ipilimumab. The source material was peripheral blood, sampled from a patient treated with radiotherapy plus ipilimumab. CDR3 coding DNA: TGTGCCAGCAGCTTAGGAGAAACGGGAGGGTACAATGAGCAGTTCTTC. It specifies CASSLGETGGYNEQFF. Full variable domain (missing parts from reference TRBV11-3 and TRBJ2-1): EAGVVQSPRYKIIEKKQPVAFWCNPISGHNTLYWYLQNLGQGPELLIRYENEEAVDDSQLPKDRFSAERLKGVDSTLKIQPAELGDSAVYLCASSLGETGGYNEQFFGPGTRLTVL.